This T cell receptor beta chain is from a study of T cell responses to AZD1222 COVID-19 vaccine. Whole-study findings and limits: Donors were chiefly white British, with a greater number of females, and clonal diversity was perhaps underestimated. Recipients of two AZD1222 doses showed rising Spike-specific TCR breadth and depth. CD4 TCRs covered the whole spike, strongest at regions 160-218 and 743-854. Nearly half of unique spike-specific TCRs reportedly avoided B.1.351 and B.1.1.7 mutated regions.

Remarks on this clone: Its target is unknown.

Trimming at V came to 5 bases and at J to 7 bases, leaving 15 bases not matched to a gene. The germline CDR1 and CDR2 sequences are SEHNR and FQNEAQ (reference sequence). This CDR3 has 16 amino acids. TCRdb's table, derived via immunoSEQ multiplex PCR, lists solely in-frame clones and lacks some. The sample has some 140,000 clones; around 90% are singletons. The source is an adult in good health. The chain recombines TRBV7-9 with TRBJ2-7, with 9 bases that match TRBD1. Here the sequenced sample was peripheral blood, taken on day 0 of AZD1222 vaccination. The DNA for the CDR3 is TGTGCCAGCAGCGCCTACAGGGGGCTTTCTCCCTCGGAGCAGTACTTC. Amino acids: CASSAYRGLSPSEQYF. The full variable domain, in which reference TRBV7-9 and TRBJ2-7 provide the parts outside the CDR3, is DTGVSQNPRHKITKRGQNVTFRCDPISEHNRLYWYRQTLGQGPEFLTYFQNEAQLEKSRLLSDRFSAERPKGSFSTLEIQRTEQGDSAMYLCASSAYRGLSPSEQYFGPGTRLTVT.